Presented here are 32 T cell receptor beta chains from one specimen sequenced in a study of blood T cell repertoires in COVID-19. The repertoire was sequenced with immunoSEQ multiplex PCR; TCRdb's copy has only in-frame clones and lacks some. The data contain 150,000 to 180,000 clones, around 79% of them singletons. What was sequenced was peripheral blood. The receptors shown here come from a man at least 80 years old with acute or convalescent COVID-19.

The CDR3 spells CASKIPGRYGGYTF. Written as DNA, the CDR3 is TGTGCCAGCAAAATCCCGGGGAGGTACGGGGGCTACACCTTC. J is TRBJ1-2 and V is TRBV6-5, with D unresolved. CDR1 is MNHEY and CDR2 is SVGAGI in the germline V gene. V gave up 7 bases and J gave up 8 bases, with 20 bases separating them. There are 14 residues in the CDR3.

V gene TRBV12-3 or TRBV12-4 combines with J gene TRBJ2-7, with D possibly matching TRBD1 (5 bases). The CDR3 totals 13 residues. The V and J ends lost 3 bases and 3 bases respectively, with 9 bases between them. CDR3 nucleotides: TGTGCCAGCAGTTTTTTAGGGGACTACGAGCAGTACGTC. It specifies CASSFLGDYEQYV.

V is TRBV6-1 and J is TRBJ2-3, with a tentative D call TRBD1 (6 bases). Trimming shortened V by 2 bases and J by 5 bases, and 20 bases separated the two germline ends. Germline CDR1 MNHNS, CDR2 SASEGT. This CDR3 comprises 17 residues. Here the CDR3 DNA reads TGTGCCAGCAGTGAACGCAACAGGGATGGTCGGGGAGATACGCAGTATTTT. Its translation: CASSERNRDGRGDTQYF.

This chain links TRBV9 with TRBJ2-7, with D tentatively TRBD1 (5 bases). The germline V gene has CDR1 SGDLS and CDR2 YYNGEE. V shed 3 bases and J shed 3 bases, with 10 bases lying between them. There are 13 residues in the CDR3. CDR3 protein: CASSAVDSYEQYF. CDR3 coding DNA: TGTGCCAGCAGCGCTGTAGACAGCTACGAGCAGTACTTC.

This chain uses TRBV4-1 with TRBJ1-5; D is perhaps TRBD1 (6 bases). The CDR3 runs to 17 residues. The ends were cut back, 3 bases at V and 0 bases at J, with 15 bases in the middle. Per the germline V gene, CDR1 is MGHRA and CDR2 is YSYEKL. DNA for the CDR3: TGCGCCAGCAGCCACCTTGCGACAGGTTATAGCAATCAGCCCCAGCATTTT. Encoded protein: CASSHLATGYSNQPQHF.

The rearrangement uses TRBV4-3 and TRBJ2-1, with D possibly matching TRBD1 (6 bases). Trimming took off 2 bases at V and 6 bases at J, with 14 bases between the two ends. This CDR3 contains 15 residues. The germline CDR1 and CDR2 sequences are LGHNA and YSLEER. The CDR3 DNA is TGCGCCAGCAGCCAATCCGGACAGCCCTTCAATGAGCAGTTCTTC. As protein: CASSQSGQPFNEQFF.

The CDR3, as DNA: TGTGCCAGCAGCGCCGGGGGGAGCTCCTACAATGAGCAGTTCTTC. Translation: CASSAGGSSYNEQFF. The rearrangement links TRBV11-2 to TRBJ2-1; 7 positions match TRBD2. The CDR3 runs to 15 residues. Germline V gene data show CDR1 as SGHAT and CDR2 as FQNNGV. With V trimmed by 5 bases and J by 0 bases, 4 bases remained unmatched.

The chain carries TRBV3-1 (or the pseudogene TRBV3-2) and TRBJ2-5, with 9 bases that match TRBD2. Germline V gene data show CDR1 as LGHDT and CDR2 as YNNKEL (reference sequence). There are 15 residues in the CDR3. With V trimmed by 0 bases and J by 8 bases, 7 bases remained unmatched. CDR3 region: CASSQDLAGGRTQYF. The CDR3 DNA sequence: TGTGCCAGCAGCCAAGATCTTGCGGGGGGGCGAACCCAGTACTTC.

This clone came up a few times. The rearrangement uses TRBV21-1 and TRBJ2-1; the DNA was not used to check the table's D call, TRBD2. TRBV21-1 is a known pseudogene. This CDR3 comprises 18 residues. Here the CDR3 reads CASSKGWRGGQVANEQFF. CDR3 bases: TGTGCCAGCAGCAAAGGTTGGCGGGGGGGCCAGGTAGCTAATGAGCAGTTCTTC.

The gene calls are TRBV7-9 and TRBJ2-2, with 9 bases identical to TRBD1. Germline trimming cut 3 bases from V and 8 bases from J; bases unmatched to any gene: 16. The V gene's germline CDR1 is SEHNR and CDR2 FQNEAQ (reference sequence). The CDR3 totals 18 residues. CDR3 residues: CASSLPSPGTGFSGELFF. CDR3 DNA sequence: TGTGCCAGCAGCTTGCCCAGTCCCGGGACAGGGTTCAGTGGGGAGCTGTTTTTT.

V is TRBV10-2 and J is TRBJ1-2; D is possibly TRBD1 (6 bases). V lost 5 bases and J lost 1, with 14 bases in between. This CDR3 comprises 15 residues. Germline V gene sequence: CDR1 WSHSY, CDR2 SAAADI. The DNA for the CDR3 is TGCGCCAGCAGTCAATCCAGGGGTAATAACTATGGCTACACCTTC. It is translated as CASSQSRGNNYGYTF.

On this clone: Germline and junction disagree at one end, which may indicate a read error. V and J are TRBV7-7 and TRBJ1-6; 9 positions match TRBD1. This CDR3 has 16 amino acids. Looked up from germline, CDR1 is SSHAT and CDR2 is FNYEAQ (reference sequence). The CDR3 bases are TGTGCTAGCAGCCGGACAGGGGAGCCCTATAATTCACCCCTCCACTTT. It specifies CASSRTGEPYNSPLHF.

The V and J genes are TRBV11-3 and TRBJ2-3; D is unclear. The CDR3 covers 13 residues. V was shortened by 1 base and J by 9 bases, with 11 bases between the two germline ends. Germline CDR1 reads SGHNT; CDR2 reads YENEEA. CDR3 sequence: CASSLAPGGTQYF. The CDR3 region has the DNA TGTGCCAGCAGCTTAGCCCCGGGTGGGACGCAGTATTTT.

The rearrangement uses TRBV5-6 and TRBJ1-1; no clear D gene. The CDR3 runs to 16 residues. Germline CDR1 SGHDT, CDR2 YYEEEE. Trimming removed 1 base at V and 0 bases at J, with 13 bases between. The CDR3 reads CASSLLNEVMNTEAFF. The CDR3 DNA reads as TGTGCCAGCAGCTTGTTAAATGAGGTCATGAACACTGAAGCTTTCTTT.

The chain recombines TRBV11-1 with TRBJ2-1; TRBD2 aligns across 10 bases. CDR1 is SGHAT and CDR2 is FQDESV in the germline V gene (reference sequence). Losses at the gene ends were 1 base for V and 8 bases for J; bases not matched to a gene: 5. There are 15 residues in the CDR3. The CDR3 region has the DNA TGTGCCAGCAGCTTAGGTGGGCTAGCGGGGGATGAGCAGTTCTTC. It codes for CASSLGGLAGDEQFF.

This clone was counted a single time. The genes are TRBV19 and TRBJ1-1; D ambiguous. This CDR3 is 15 amino acids long. CDR1 is LNHDA and CDR2 is SQIVND in the germline V gene (reference sequence). The V and J ends lost 0 bases and 6 bases respectively, with 14 bases between them. The CDR3 DNA reads TGTGCCAGTAGTATAGATAGTCGACTGAGGGCTGAAGCTTTCTTT. It codes for CASSIDSRLRAEAFF.

The genes are TRBV7-9 and TRBJ1-4; D might be TRBD1 (6 bases). Germline CDR1 is SEHNR and CDR2 is FQNEAQ (reference sequence). The CDR3 length is 17 residues. The ends were cut back, 5 bases at V and 4 bases at J, with 20 bases in the middle. CDR3: CASSPHKSGQSNEKLFF. The DNA for the CDR3 is TGTGCCAGCAGCCCCCACAAGTCAGGACAGAGTAATGAAAAACTGTTTTTT. Full variable domain (rest looked up from reference TRBV7-9 and TRBJ1-4): DTGVSQNPRHKITKRGQNVTFRCDPISEHNRLYWYRQTLGQGPEFLTYFQNEAQLEKSRLLSDRFSAERPKGSFSTLEIQRTEQGDSAMYLCASSPHKSGQSNEKLFFGSGTQLSVL.

The genes are TRBV30 and TRBJ2-5; the D gene is possibly TRBD1 (6 bases). The V and J ends lost 0 bases and 5 bases respectively, with 16 bases between them. CDR3 length equals 15 residues. CDR1 is GTSNPN and CDR2 is SVGIG in the germline V gene (reference sequence). CDR3 in DNA: TGTGCCTGGAGTGTGGACAGCCCAGGTCGGGAGACCCAGTACTTC. Protein sequence: CAWSVDSPGRETQYF.

The V and J genes are TRBV30 and TRBJ1-5; possibly TRBD1 for D (6 bases). CDR1 is GTSNPN, CDR2 SVGIG, per germline (reference sequence). V was trimmed by 2 bases and J by 5 bases, leaving 10 bases between them. The CDR3 runs to 13 residues. CDR3 protein: CAWSPNRDQPQHF. As DNA, the CDR3 is TGTGCCTGGAGTCCCAACAGGGATCAGCCCCAGCATTTT.

This clone was seen a single time. The chain couples TRBV11-3 to TRBJ2-4; TRBD1 matches 7 bases. The CDR3 has 14 residues. The V gene's germline CDR1 is SGHNT and CDR2 YENEEA. V shed 4 bases and J 12 bases; nucleotides not matched to a gene: 12. The CDR3 sequence: CASSSIGTAVHQYF. CDR3 nucleotide sequence: TGTGCCAGCAGCTCGATCGGGACAGCCGTCCATCAGTACTTC.

The table lists this clone with many counts. The V gene is TRBV6-5, the J gene TRBJ2-2; TRBD1 matches 9 bases. The CDR3 length is 15 residues. Germline V gene lookup returns CDR1 MNHEY and CDR2 SVGAGI. Losses at the gene ends were 4 bases for V and 5 bases for J; bases not matched to a gene: 5. The CDR3 region is CASSFNRGQTGELFF. The CDR3, as DNA: TGTGCCAGCAGTTTCAACAGGGGGCAAACCGGGGAGCTGTTTTTT.

The table lists this clone with a count of one. The rearrangement links TRBV5-1 to TRBJ2-7, with 9 bases identical to TRBD2. The germline gives CDR1 SGHRS, CDR2 YFSETQ. This CDR3 spans 15 amino acids. Losses at the gene ends were 3 bases for V and 4 bases for J; bases not matched to a gene: 8. The CDR3 DNA reads as TGCGCCAGCAGCTCGGCGGGGGGGCCTCATTACGAGCAGTACTTC. Amino acids: CASSSAGGPHYEQYF.

The chain has TRBV11-2 and TRBJ2-7; 10 bases fit TRBD1. Germline assignment: CDR1 SGHAT and CDR2 FQNNGV. J lost 4 bases, V lost 4 bases, and 4 bases had no gene match. There are 14 residues in the CDR3. The CDR3 DNA sequence: TGTGCCAGCAGCTCCGGGACAGGGGTATACGAGCAGTACTTC. Residues: CASSSGTGVYEQYF.

V is TRBV11-2 and J is TRBJ1-5; no clear D. Trimming left V 6 bases short and J 0 bases short, with 6 bases between. The germline V gene has CDR1 SGHAT and CDR2 FQNNGV. The CDR3 runs to 13 residues. CDR3 coding DNA: TGTGCCAGCAGTACCTATAGCAATCAGCCCCAGCATTTT. Protein: CASSTYSNQPQHF.

The V call is TRBV5-1, the J call TRBJ1-1; the match to TRBD1 covers 9 bases. Unmatched junction bases numbered 10, after V lost 4 bases and J lost 6 bases. The CDR3 runs 15 residues. Germline V gene data show CDR1 as SGHRS and CDR2 as YFSETQ. The CDR3 is CASSNGTGLGAEAFF. The CDR3 nucleotides are TGCGCCAGCAGCAACGGGACAGGGTTGGGGGCTGAAGCTTTCTTT.

The sample holds a few counts of this clone. This chain connects TRBV6-2 or TRBV6-3 to TRBJ2-7; 8 bases line up with TRBD2. Germline CDR1 and CDR2: MNHEY and SVGEGT. V trimming: 5 bases; J trimming: 5 bases; junction bases outside the gene matches: 8. The CDR3 has 14 residues. CDR3 sequence reads: CASSMRGADDEQYV. The CDR3 DNA reads TGTGCCAGCAGTATGCGGGGGGCAGACGACGAGCAGTACGTC.

V gene TRBV12-3 or TRBV12-4 combines with J gene TRBJ2-5; tentative D call: TRBD2 (7 bases). V was cut by 8 bases and J by 11 bases, with 18 bases left in between. The CDR3 sequence is 12 residues long. CDR3: CASLGRGGMQYF. The DNA for the CDR3 is TGTGCCAGCCTCGGTAGGGGGGGGATGCAGTACTTC.

The chain recombines TRBV30 with TRBJ2-5; TRBD1 might be the D (7 bases). Germline CDR1 is GTSNPN and CDR2 is SVGIG (reference sequence). This CDR3 contains 13 residues. Trimming stripped 1 base from V and 5 bases from J, with 11 bases between. The CDR3 loop is CAWSGAGGETQYF. In nucleotides, the CDR3 is TGTGCCTGGAGTGGCGCAGGGGGGGAGACCCAGTACTTC.

J is TRBJ1-1 and V is TRBV30; tentatively, D is TRBD1 (6 bases). V was shortened by 4 bases and J by 6 bases, with 18 bases between the two germline ends. The CDR3 runs to 14 residues. The germline V gene has CDR1 GTSNPN and CDR2 SVGIG (reference sequence). In DNA, the CDR3 is TGTGCCTGGATCCGCGGGGGGCAGGGCGCTGAAGCTTTCTTT. The encoded protein is CAWIRGGQGAEAFF. Full variable domain (missing parts from reference TRBV30 and TRBJ1-1): SQTIHQWPATLVQPVGSPLSLECTVEGTSNPNLYWYRQAAGRGLQLLFYSVGIGQISSEVPQNLSASRPQDRQFILSSKKLLLSDSGFYLCAWIRGGQGAEAFFGQGTRLTVV.

J is TRBJ1-2 and V is TRBV6-5; 12 bases align to TRBD1. This CDR3 is 15 amino acids long. Germline lookup yields CDR1 MNHEY and CDR2 SVGAGI. V was pared by 6 bases and J by 1 base, with 3 bases of the junction left unmatched. The CDR3 nucleotides read TGTGCCAGCAGGGGACAGGGGGCAGGTAACTATGGCTACACCTTC. It codes for CASRGQGAGNYGYTF.

CDR3 in DNA: TGTGCCAGCAGCTTAACGGGGGGGAGCACAGATACGCAGTATTTT. This sequence encodes CASSLTGGSTDTQYF. This chain links TRBV7-2 with TRBJ2-3, with TRBD2 matching 8 bases. The CDR3 contains 15 residues. The germline gives CDR1 SGHTA, CDR2 FQGNSA. J was trimmed by 0 bases and V by 2 bases; bases with no gene match: 1.

This chain joins TRBV11-2 and TRBJ2-2, with 8 bases matching TRBD1. V gave up 7 bases and J gave up 0 bases; unmatched junction bases: 7. Germline assignment: CDR1 SGHAT and CDR2 FQNNGV. This CDR3 has 16 residues. The CDR3 region has the DNA TGTGCCAGCACCCTTCAGGGGGCAACGAACACCGGGGAGCTGTTTTTT. Translated: CASTLQGATNTGELFF.